The 25 T cell receptor beta chains presented below share a single source sample, sequenced in a study of identical twins. One entry per CDR3 protein results from TCRdb running MiXCR on the 5' RACE reads. The sample has nearly 650,000 distinct CDR3 sequences, under 8.5% seen once; the top ten hold around 1.6%. These records were also assigned to another study, of yellow fever vaccine responses in identical twins.

The specimen was PBMCs. The receptors shown here come from a woman in her late teens or twenties in good health.

This clonotype was picked up a small number of times. CDR3 nucleotides: TGTGCCAGCAGCCCCCTCTGGGATACGCAGTATTTT. Amino acid sequence: CASSPLWDTQYF. This chain links TRBV11-2 with TRBJ2-3, with D unclear. The CDR3 loop spans 12 amino acids. Germline loops: CDR1 SGHAT, CDR2 FQNNGV. Trimming took 5 bases from V and 6 from J, leaving 9 bases between them.

This clonotype has ten or more counts. The chain combines TRBV6-5 with TRBJ2-3; possibly TRBD2 for D (6 bases). V was clipped by 1 base and J by 8 bases, with 13 bases between them. This CDR3 is built from 14 residues. Germline V gene data show CDR1 as MNHEY and CDR2 as SVGAGI. The CDR3 spells CASSYYSGVGTQYF. The CDR3 nucleotides read TGTGCCAGCAGTTACTATTCGGGGGTTGGTACGCAGTATTTT.

This clonotype was observed at least ten times. This chain connects TRBV20-1 to TRBJ2-7; 11 bases are shared with TRBD1. Per the germline V gene, CDR1 is DFQATT and CDR2 is SNEGSKA (reference sequence). This CDR3 has 14 amino acids. Trimming cost V 2 bases and J 2 bases; bases outside gene matches: 2. DNA for the CDR3: TGCAGTGCTAGACCGGGACAGGGGGCCTACGAGCAGTACTTC. Residues: CSARPGQGAYEQYF.

This clonotype was counted a few times. The chain combines TRBV7-9 with TRBJ1-4, with D perhaps matching TRBD1 (5 bases). Germline V gives CDR1 SEHNR, CDR2 FQNEAQ (reference sequence). The CDR3 spans 15 residues. Trimming cost V 0 bases and J 5 bases, with 10 bases left between them. CDR3 DNA sequence: TGTGCCAGCAGCTTAGCGCTCGACAGCAATGAAAAACTGTTTTTT. Its translation: CASSLALDSNEKLFF.

In this sample, this clonotype turned up many times. The V gene is TRBV20-1, the J gene TRBJ2-3, with TRBD1 identical over 7 bases. Germline V CDR1 and CDR2: DFQATT, SNEGSKA (reference sequence). This CDR3 region has 15 residues. V lost 1 base, J lost 2 bases, and 6 bases stayed unmatched. The CDR3 region is CSARGRQGTTDTQYF. The CDR3 DNA reads TGCAGTGCTAGAGGCCGACAGGGTACCACAGATACGCAGTATTTT.

J is TRBJ2-1 and V is TRBV5-1; 10 bases are shared with TRBD2. The CDR3 has 16 residues. Germline CDR1 reads SGHRS; CDR2 reads YFSETQ. J gave up 7 bases and V 4 bases, and 11 bases lay outside the gene matches. CDR3 in amino acids: CASSPSGSPGKNEQFF. CDR3 DNA: TGCGCCAGCAGCCCTAGCGGGAGCCCGGGTAAGAATGAGCAGTTCTTC. Drawing the rest from reference TRBV5-1 and TRBJ2-1, the complete variable domain is KAGVTQTPRYLIKTRGQQVTLSCSPISGHRSVSWYQQTPGQGLQFLFEYFSETQRNKGNFPGRFSGRQFSNSRSEMNVSTLELGDSALYLCASSPSGSPGKNEQFFGPGTRLTVL.

This clonotype was seen many times. This chain joins TRBV20-1 and TRBJ2-5; 7 bases map to TRBD2. CDR3 length: 14 residues. Germline V gene sequence: CDR1 DFQATT, CDR2 SNEGSKA (reference sequence). With V trimmed by 6 bases and J by 5 bases, 12 bases remained unmatched. Written as DNA, the CDR3 is TGCAGTGCAGATGAGACTAGCAAGGGGGAGACCCAGTACTTC. This encodes CSADETSKGETQYF.

This clonotype showed up just a few times. V is TRBV10-3 and J is TRBJ1-6; no firm D call. The V end lost 7 bases, the J end lost 2 bases, and 9 bases lay between the germline ends. This CDR3 is built from 14 residues. CDR1 and CDR2 from the germline V gene are ENHRY and SYGVKD. CDR3 sequence (DNA): TGTGCCATCAACGGGAAGGCCTATAATTCACCCCTCCACTTT. Translated, it gives CAINGKAYNSPLHF.

This clonotype was seen a handful of times. The V call is TRBV6-1, the J call TRBJ1-1, with D tentatively TRBD1 (6 bases). CDR1 is MNHNS and CDR2 is SASEGT in the germline V gene. V lost 7 bases to trimming and J lost 2 bases, with 17 bases between them. The CDR3 has 15 amino acids. The CDR3 sequence: CASTLSRGRNTEAFF. CDR3 DNA: TGTGCCAGCACCTTGAGCAGGGGTCGAAACACTGAAGCTTTCTTT.

This clonotype showed up many times. The chain links TRBV5-6 to TRBJ1-5; 7 positions match TRBD1. Unmatched junction bases numbered 5, after V lost 4 bases and J lost 4 bases. From germline, CDR1 is SGHDT and CDR2 YYEEEE. The CDR3 has 14 residues. The CDR3 spells CASSRTGLNQPQHF. CDR3 bases: TGTGCCAGCAGCAGGACAGGATTAAATCAGCCCCAGCATTTT.

The table lists this clonotype with many counts. V is TRBV12-3 or TRBV12-4 and J is TRBJ2-2; 8 bases fit TRBD1. This CDR3 spans 15 amino acids. V lost 5 bases, J lost 2 bases, and 4 bases stayed unmatched. The CDR3: CASSRTGKNTGELFF. CDR3 DNA sequence: TGTGCCAGCAGTCGGACAGGGAAAAACACCGGGGAGCTGTTTTTT.

This clonotype was counted a few times. This chain connects TRBV2 to TRBJ2-7, with 8 bases fitting TRBD2. Germline loops: CDR1 SNHLY, CDR2 FYNNEI. The length of the CDR3 is 15 residues. V was pared by 6 bases and J by 2 bases, with 9 bases of the junction left unmatched. In nucleotides, the CDR3 is TGTGCCAGCAGACGAAACAGCGGGGGTGCCTACGAGCAGTACTTC. Its protein product is CASRRNSGGAYEQYF.

The table lists this clonotype with many counts. This chain joins TRBV12-3 or TRBV12-4 and TRBJ1-3; D is ambiguous. With 3 bases removed from V and 0 bases from J, the gap between germline ends came to 9 bases. CDR3 size: 15 residues. The CDR3 here is CASSFFGISGNTIYF. The CDR3 DNA follows: TGTGCCAGCAGTTTCTTTGGGATCTCTGGAAACACCATATATTTT.

This clonotype has only a few counts. This rearrangement joins TRBV10-1 to TRBJ1-5; D is undetermined. Germline loops: CDR1 WNHNN, CDR2 SYGVQD (reference sequence). Trimming shortened V by 0 bases and J by 10 bases, and 10 bases separated the two germline ends. The CDR3 is 13 residues long. The CDR3 nucleotides read TGCGCCAGCAGTGAGTCCGGTGGGTCCCCCCAGCATTTT. Translation: CASSESGGSPQHF.

This clonotype was picked up a small number of times. The chain combines TRBV7-8 with TRBJ2-1; 9 bases match TRBD2. Germline CDR1 SGHVS, CDR2 FQNEAQ. V lost 5 bases and J lost 7; bases outside the gene matches: 6. This CDR3 is 14 amino acids long. The CDR3 nucleotides are TGTGCCAGCAGCGATAGCGGGAGTGTTAATGAGCAGTTCTTC. It is translated as CASSDSGSVNEQFF.

This chain uses TRBV6-2 or TRBV6-3 with TRBJ1-5; D is uncertain. The CDR3 spans 14 residues. The ends were cut back, 6 bases at V and 7 bases at J, with 16 bases in the middle. From germline, CDR1 is MNHEY and CDR2 SVGEGT. CDR3 in DNA: TGTGCCAGCAGGAGAACTCTAACGGGCCAGCCCCAGCATTTT. It translates to CASRRTLTGQPQHF.

This clonotype was counted a few times. The gene calls are TRBV15 and TRBJ1-1; 7 bases map to TRBD1. The CDR3 runs 13 residues. Germline CDR1 and CDR2: LNHNV and YYDKDF (reference sequence). V lost 8 bases to trimming and J lost 1 base; unmatched junction nucleotides: 4. The CDR3 spells CATGGTANTEAFF. The CDR3 DNA follows: TGTGCCACCGGCGGGACAGCGAACACTGAAGCTTTCTTT.

This clonotype was detected many times. The CDR3 region has the DNA TGTGCCAGCAGCTCGCGGGATTACGGGGACGAGCAGTACTTC. Protein: CASSSRDYGDEQYF. V gene TRBV11-2 combines with J gene TRBJ2-7; weak D call: TRBD2 (6 bases). The CDR3 consists of 14 residues. The germline V gene encodes CDR1 SGHAT and CDR2 FQNNGV. Trimming shortened V by 4 bases and J by 5 bases, and 15 bases separated the two germline ends.

This clonotype was detected a few times. The J gene is TRBJ1-2, the V gene TRBV7-9; TRBD1 aligns across 7 bases. Germline trimming cut 5 bases from V and 3 bases from J; bases unmatched to any gene: 12. Germline V gives CDR1 SEHNR, CDR2 FQNEAQ (reference sequence). The CDR3 has 16 residues. The chain's CDR3 is CASSQPDRVLDYGYTF. DNA for the CDR3: TGTGCCAGCAGCCAACCCGACAGGGTTCTCGACTATGGCTACACCTTC.

Comments on this clonotype: A much larger clone is a single base away; this may be a read error. The chain combines TRBV18 with TRBJ2-1, with D unclear. Germline lookup yields CDR1 KGHSH and CDR2 LQKENI. Trimming shortened V by 3 bases and J by 9 bases, and 9 bases separated the two germline ends. The CDR3 spans 12 residues. CDR3 in amino acids: CASSPAPGEQFF. The CDR3 DNA reads TGTGCCAGCTCACCGGCCCCGGGTGAGCAGTTCTTC.

Worth noting for this clonotype: The junction departs from germline at one end; a sequencing error may be responsible. J is TRBJ2-3 and V is TRBV6-1, with 9 bases aligning to TRBD2. The CDR3 runs to 16 residues. Germline V gene data show CDR1 as MNHNS and CDR2 as SASEGT. Here the CDR3 DNA reads TGTGCCAGCATTCAGGCCTCGGGGACTAGCAGAGATACGCAGTATTTT. This translates into CASIQASGTSRDTQYF.

This clonotype was seen a few times. The chain has TRBV6-5 and TRBJ2-7, with TRBD2 identical over 8 bases. The CDR3 consists of 15 residues. V was clipped by 4 bases and J by 4 bases; unmatched bases: 9. Germline assignment: CDR1 MNHEY and CDR2 SVGAGI. The CDR3 sequence: CASSFSGLARYEQYF. In DNA form, the CDR3 reads TGTGCCAGCAGTTTTTCAGGACTAGCCAGATACGAGCAGTACTTC.

The genes are TRBV24-1 and TRBJ2-2, with unresolved D. The CDR3 is 13 residues long. V was clipped by 7 bases and J by 2 bases, with 7 bases between them. Germline loops: CDR1 KGHDR, CDR2 SFDVKD. DNA of the CDR3: TGTGCCACCAGCCTACGAAACACCGGGGAGCTGTTTTTT. It is translated as CATSLRNTGELFF.

The chain links TRBV11-3 to TRBJ2-7; D possibly corresponds to TRBD2 (5 bases). V was clipped by 0 bases and J by 5 bases, with 8 bases between them. The germline V gene encodes CDR1 SGHNT and CDR2 YENEEA. The CDR3 consists of 13 residues. The CDR3 is CASSLDYGDEQYF. The CDR3 DNA reads TGTGCCAGCAGCTTAGATTACGGGGACGAGCAGTACTTC.

This clonotype has a count of ten or more. CDR3 sequence reads: CSARVTGYNEQFF. DNA of the CDR3: TGCAGTGCTAGAGTCACCGGGTACAATGAGCAGTTCTTC. The V call is TRBV20-1, the J call TRBJ2-1; D not resolved. The V end lost 1 base, the J end lost 4 bases, and 8 bases lay between the germline ends. CDR1 DFQATT and CDR2 SNEGSKA come from the germline V gene (reference sequence). This CDR3 is 13 amino acids long.